A single TCR beta chain is shown here with its context. Germline lookup yields CDR1 MNHNY and CDR2 SVGAGI (reference sequence). The V and J ends lost 5 bases and 6 bases respectively, with 14 bases between them. The CDR3 length is 13 residues. The PCR ran on 60 Vbeta and 13 Jbeta primers. Data came from immunoSEQ multiplex PCR; TCRdb stores just in-frame clones and leaves some out. The sample has about 300,000 clones, about nine tenths seen once. These data come from a study of cytomegalovirus exposure and HLA in healthy donors. This sequence joins TRBV6-6 and TRBJ2-7, with a tentative D call TRBD1 (6 bases). Material: PBMCs. The clonotype was recovered from a middle-aged man in good health and CMV-seropositive. The CDR3 bases are TGTGCCAGCAGTACGGACACAGGGAGCGAGCAGTACTTC. Its translation is CASSTDTGSEQYF.